The entry below gives a single T cell receptor beta chain sequence along with its context. The sample comes from a study of T cells in Graves' hyperthyroidism and ophthalmopathy. This CDR3 has 13 residues. Germline lookup yields CDR1 SEHNR and CDR2 FQNEAQ (reference sequence). Deletions cut 5 bases from V and 5 bases from J, with 9 bases between. TCR beta CDR3 sequences were amplified from RNA transcripts. When the TCR CDR3 underwent first-round RT-PCR, the HTBI primer set was used. Each CDR3 protein gets one entry after TCRdb re-called the multiplex PCR reads with MiXCR. In the table there are over 400,000 distinct CDR3 sequences, 20% to 25% of which are singletons.

Sequencing was performed on blood. V gene TRBV7-9 combines with J gene TRBJ1-4; no clear D. The sequence came from a woman in her seventies with Graves' ophthalmopathy. CDR3 in DNA: TGTGCCAGCAGCACCATAGGGAATGAAAAACTGTTTTTT. Its translation: CASSTIGNEKLFF.